A selection of T cell receptor beta chains follows, all from one sample in a study of T-cell memory formation after mild COVID-19. TCRdb analysed the 5' RACE reads with MiXCR anew, one entry per CDR3 protein. The sample comprises about half a million distinct CDR3 sequences, 15% to 20% of which are singletons, and 10% to 15% rests with the top ten. The sample taken for sequencing was PBMCs or a T cell subset sorted from them (not recorded which). The receptors were sampled from an adult woman who had mild COVID-19 (a few samples of this study predate the infection). Cell type and time point are not known. Both conserved end residues are part of each CDR3. Each record gives: clone size, D gene, J gene, V gene, CDR3 DNA, CDR3 protein. The D gene is left open where the match is weak. For some rows the clone size is stated as once, few or many, or as a class when expanded; others skip it.

few	-	TRBJ1-4	TRBV4-2	TGTGCCAGCAGCCGCGAGGGGGGGGCAAGTGAAAAACTGTTTTTT	CASSREGGASEKLFF
few	TRBD2	TRBJ2-7	TRBV7-2	TGTGCCAGCAGTCCCCCAAACGCGGGGGGCGAGCAGTACTTC	CASSPPNAGGEQYF
few	-	TRBJ2-5	TRBV5-1	TGCGCCAGCAGCTTGGTCGGACAACCGCAAGAGACCCAGTACTTC	CASSLVGQPQETQYF
few	TRBD2	TRBJ2-1	TRBV7-9	TGTGCCAGCAGCGTAACTAGCGGCCGAAGGAATGAGCAGTTCTTC	CASSVTSGRRNEQFF
few	TRBD1	TRBJ1-6	TRBV7-2	TGTGCCAGCAGCTTAGGACAGGGGCGAAACGTTCTGAATTCACCCCTCCACTTT	CASSLGQGRNVLNSPLHF
-	-	TRBJ2-7	TRBV29-1	TGCAGCGTTGGGCCGGACAGTTATGAGCAGTACTTC	CSVGPDSYEQYF
few	TRBD1	TRBJ1-2	TRBV20-1	TGCAGTGACGGTGGACAGGTCTTCGGAGGCTACACCTTC	CSDGGQVFGGYTF
few	-	TRBJ2-1	TRBV7-3	TGTGCCAGCAGCCTGGGGGCCCTCTCCTACAATGAGCAGTTCTTC	CASSLGALSYNEQFF
few	TRBD1	TRBJ2-3	TRBV5-5	TGTGCCAGCAGCTTGGTACTCATGGACAGGGTGGATACGCAGTATTTT	CASSLVLMDRVDTQYF
-	-	TRBJ1-1	TRBV29-1	TGCAGCGTTGCCCACGGGAACACTGAAGCTTTCTTT	CSVAHGNTEAFF
many	TRBD2	TRBJ2-5	TRBV7-2	TGTGCCAGCAGCTTAGTGGCCGCTGTAGCGGGATTTTTAGAGGGCCAGTACTTC	CASSLVAAVAGFLEGQYF
few	TRBD2	TRBJ2-5	TRBV7-9	TGTGCCAGCAGCTTATTGACTAGCGGGAGTCAAGAGACCCAGTACTTC	CASSLLTSGSQETQYF
few	TRBD2	TRBJ2-7	TRBV4-2	TGTGCCAGCAGCCAAGAGAGGGTGACTAGCGGGATCTACGAGCAGTACTTC	CASSQERVTSGIYEQYF
many	TRBD1	TRBJ1-1	TRBV12-3/TRBV12-4	TGTGCCAGCAGTCCGCGACAGGGGGCGAGTACTGAAGCTTTCTTT	CASSPRQGASTEAFF
-	-	TRBJ1-1	TRBV5-5	TGTGCCAGCAGCTTGGCAGATTATTTGGCTTTCTTT	CASSLADYLAFF
-	-	TRBJ2-3	TRBV2	TGTGCCAGCAGTGGCCCGACACAGTTATCAGGGGATACGCAGTATTTT	CASSGPTQLSGDTQYF
few	-	TRBJ2-2	TRBV7-2	TGTGCCAGCAGCTTAGCAATCATACTGAACACCGGGGAGCTGTTTTTT	CASSLAIILNTGELFF
-	TRBD1	TRBJ1-4	TRBV11-2	TGTGCCAGCAGCTTGACAGGGGTTAAGAGTGAAAAACTGTTTTTT	CASSLTGVKSEKLFF
few	TRBD1	TRBJ2-7	TRBV7-9	TGTGCCAGCAGCCCCGGGACAGGGGTATCCCACGAGCAGTACTTC	CASSPGTGVSHEQYF
-	TRBD1	TRBJ1-2	TRBV5-6	TGTGCCAGCAGCCTAAGGACAGGGAGGGGCTACACCTTC	CASSLRTGRGYTF